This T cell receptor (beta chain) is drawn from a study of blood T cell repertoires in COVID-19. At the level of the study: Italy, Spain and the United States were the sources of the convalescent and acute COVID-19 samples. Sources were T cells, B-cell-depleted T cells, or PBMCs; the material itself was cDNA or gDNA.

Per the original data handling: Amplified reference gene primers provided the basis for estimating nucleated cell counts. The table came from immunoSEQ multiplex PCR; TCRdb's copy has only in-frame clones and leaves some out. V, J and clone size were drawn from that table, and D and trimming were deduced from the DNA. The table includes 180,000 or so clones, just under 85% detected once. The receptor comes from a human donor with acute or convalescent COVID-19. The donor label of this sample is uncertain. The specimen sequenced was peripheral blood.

CDR3 protein: CASSRVGGLGNTIYF. CDR3 nucleotides: TGTGCCAGCAGCCGGGTGGGGGGGCTTGGAAACACCATATATTTT. The rearrangement uses TRBV3-1 (or the pseudogene TRBV3-2) and TRBJ1-3; D might be TRBD1 (6 bases). V shed 4 bases and J shed 3 bases, with 13 bases lying between them. Germline CDR1 and CDR2: LGHDT and YNNKEL (reference sequence). The CDR3 sequence is 15 residues long.